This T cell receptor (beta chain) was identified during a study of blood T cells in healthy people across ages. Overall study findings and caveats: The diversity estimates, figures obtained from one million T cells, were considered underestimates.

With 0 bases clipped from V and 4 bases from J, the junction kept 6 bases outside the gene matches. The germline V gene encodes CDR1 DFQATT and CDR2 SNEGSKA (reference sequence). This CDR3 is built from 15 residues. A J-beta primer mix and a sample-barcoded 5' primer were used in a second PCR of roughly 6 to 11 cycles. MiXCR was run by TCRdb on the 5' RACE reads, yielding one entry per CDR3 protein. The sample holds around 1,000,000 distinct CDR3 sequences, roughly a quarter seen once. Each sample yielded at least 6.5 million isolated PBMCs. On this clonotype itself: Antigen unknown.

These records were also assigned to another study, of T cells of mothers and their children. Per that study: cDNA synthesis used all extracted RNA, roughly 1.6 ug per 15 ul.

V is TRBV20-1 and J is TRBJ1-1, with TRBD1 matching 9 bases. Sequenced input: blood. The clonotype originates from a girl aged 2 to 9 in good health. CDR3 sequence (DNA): TGCAGTGCTAGAGATCAGGGGACAGGGTTCACTGAAGCTTTCTTT. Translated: CSARDQGTGFTEAFF.